This T cell receptor beta chain was retrieved from a study of identifying expanded T cells in peripheral blood. V lost 6 bases and J 2 bases, leaving 11 bases between the germline ends. Germline-derived CDR1 and CDR2 are MNHNS and SASEGT. The CDR3 totals 13 residues. General study findings and limits: Technical replicates showed about 1.1 changed clones; two weeks 15 to 20; four weeks 19.

Only in-frame clones appear in the TCRdb table, and some are missing; sequencing was by immunoSEQ multiplex PCR. The table has about 110,000 clones, roughly 89% seen once; the top ten hold about 17%. Concerning this clone: Its antigen is currently unknown.

The sequenced sample consisted of blood. This receptor was taken from a person between 18 and 70 years old in good health. The rearrangement links TRBV6-1 to TRBJ2-7, with D possibly being TRBD1 (6 bases). This CDR3 reads CASRRQATYEQYF. CDR3 nucleotide sequence: TGTGCCAGCAGACGACAGGCTACCTACGAGCAGTACTTC.